This T cell receptor (beta chain) was obtained from a study of identical twins. The study, taken as a whole, reports: Models predicted too little out-of-frame TCR alpha sharing in monozygotic twins. High-abundance cord blood beta clonotypes had fewer insertions; memory repertoires showed none.

CDR3 length: 15 amino acids. The germline V gene encodes CDR1 LGHDT and CDR2 YNNKEL (reference sequence). J lost 5 bases, V lost 2 bases, and 6 bases had no gene match. Unique molecular identifiers were present on the cDNA, which also gained a universal primer site by template switching. A single record per CDR3 protein comes from TCRdb applying MiXCR to the 5' RACE reads. The sample records 600,000 to 700,000 distinct CDR3 sequences, 21% being singletons. For this clonotype: Its antigen is unknown.

This sample was shared with a second study, whose subject was T cells expressing NK-cell markers.

Input material: PBMCs. The TCR sequence derives from a woman under 30 in good health. The chain carries TRBV3-1 and TRBJ2-7; TRBD1 aligns across 10 bases. CDR3 in amino acids: CASSQWDRGLHEQYF. In nucleotides, the CDR3 is TGTGCCAGCAGCCAATGGGACAGGGGACTGCACGAGCAGTACTTC.